The source of this T cell receptor beta chain is a study of blood T cell repertoires in COVID-19. Study details: The recovered donors of Cohort 3 showed two negative PCRs, clearance, or symptom resolution.

TCRdb's copy holds only in-frame clones and misses some; the assay was immunoSEQ multiplex PCR. The sample has under 300,000 clones; more than 70% are singletons. V was clipped by 1 base and J by 7 bases; unmatched bases: 5. The CDR3 has 14 amino acids. Germline V CDR1 and CDR2: MNHNS, SASEGT. Sequenced material: PBMCs or T cells enriched from blood (not recorded which). The V call is TRBV6-1, the J call TRBJ2-7, with 9 bases fitting TRBD2. This TCR derives from a woman aged 60-75 years in a cohort exposed to, infected with or recovered from COVID-19 (not recorded which). The CDR3 coding sequence is TGTGCCAGCAGTGAAGTTGCGGGAGGGGGGGAGCAGTACTTC. The encoded protein is CASSEVAGGGEQYF.